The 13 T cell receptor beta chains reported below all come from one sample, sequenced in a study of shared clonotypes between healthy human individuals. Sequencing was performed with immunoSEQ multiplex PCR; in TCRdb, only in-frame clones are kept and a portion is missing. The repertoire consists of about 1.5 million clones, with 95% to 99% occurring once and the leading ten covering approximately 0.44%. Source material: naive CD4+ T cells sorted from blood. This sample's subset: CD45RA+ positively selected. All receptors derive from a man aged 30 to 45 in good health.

This CDR3 reads CASSPRPGQGRNTIYF. The CDR3 region has the DNA TGTGCCAGCTCACCACGGCCGGGACAGGGAAGAAACACCATATATTTT. The chain is built from TRBV18 and TRBJ1-3; TRBD1 matches at 9 bases. CDR1 is KGHSH and CDR2 is LQKENI in the germline V gene. Losses at the gene ends were 1 base for V and 5 bases for J; bases not matched to a gene: 6. This CDR3 has 16 amino acids.

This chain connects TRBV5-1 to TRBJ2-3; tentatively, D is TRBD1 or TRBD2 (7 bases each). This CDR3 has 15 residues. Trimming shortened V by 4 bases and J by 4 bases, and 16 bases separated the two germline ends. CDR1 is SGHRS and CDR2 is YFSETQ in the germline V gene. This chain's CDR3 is CASSPGGQGADTQYF. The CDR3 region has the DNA TGCGCCAGCAGCCCGGGAGGCCAGGGGGCAGATACGCAGTATTTT.

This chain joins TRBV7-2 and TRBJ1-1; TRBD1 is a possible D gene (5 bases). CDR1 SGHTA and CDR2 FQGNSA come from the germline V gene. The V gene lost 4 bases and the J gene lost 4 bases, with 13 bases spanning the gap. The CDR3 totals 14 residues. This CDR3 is CASSSSRRGTEAFF. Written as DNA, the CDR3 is TGTGCCAGCAGCTCCTCCCGGAGGGGCACTGAAGCTTTCTTT.

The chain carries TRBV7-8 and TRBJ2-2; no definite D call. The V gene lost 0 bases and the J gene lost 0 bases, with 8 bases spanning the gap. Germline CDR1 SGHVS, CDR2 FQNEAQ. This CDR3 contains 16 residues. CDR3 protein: CASSLALLTNTGELFF. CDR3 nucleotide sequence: TGTGCCAGCAGCTTAGCCCTGCTCACGAACACCGGGGAGCTGTTTTTT. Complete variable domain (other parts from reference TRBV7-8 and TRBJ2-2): GAGVSQSPRYKVAKRGQDVALRCDPISGHVSLFWYQQALGQGPEFLTYFQNEAQLDKSGLPSDRFFAERPEGSVSTLKIQRTQQEDSAVYLCASSLALLTNTGELFFGEGSRLTVL.

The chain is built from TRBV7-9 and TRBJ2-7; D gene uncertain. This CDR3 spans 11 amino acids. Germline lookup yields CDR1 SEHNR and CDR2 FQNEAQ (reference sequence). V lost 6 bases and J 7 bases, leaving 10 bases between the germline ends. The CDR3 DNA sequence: TGTGCCAGCAGTCCGATGGGGGAGCAGTACTTC. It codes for CASSPMGEQYF.

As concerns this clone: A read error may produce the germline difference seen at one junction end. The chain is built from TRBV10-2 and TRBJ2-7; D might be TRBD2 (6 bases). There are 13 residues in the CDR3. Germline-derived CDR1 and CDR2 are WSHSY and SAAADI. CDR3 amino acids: CACSAGGSYEQYF. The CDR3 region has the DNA TGCGCCTGCAGTGCCGGGGGTTCCTACGAGCAGTACTTC.

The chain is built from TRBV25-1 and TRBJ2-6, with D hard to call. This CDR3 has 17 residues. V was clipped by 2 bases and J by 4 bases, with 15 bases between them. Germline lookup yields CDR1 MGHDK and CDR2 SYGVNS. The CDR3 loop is CASSESMGSKGANVLTF. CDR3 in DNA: TGTGCCAGCAGTGAAAGCATGGGCAGTAAGGGGGCCAACGTCCTGACTTTC.

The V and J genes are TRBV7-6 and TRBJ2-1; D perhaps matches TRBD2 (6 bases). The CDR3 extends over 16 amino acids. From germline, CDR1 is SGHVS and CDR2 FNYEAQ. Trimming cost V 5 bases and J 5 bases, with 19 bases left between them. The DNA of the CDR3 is TGTGCCAGCAGCCCAACTACCGGGACTTCTAACAATGAGCAGTTCTTC. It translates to CASSPTTGTSNNEQFF.

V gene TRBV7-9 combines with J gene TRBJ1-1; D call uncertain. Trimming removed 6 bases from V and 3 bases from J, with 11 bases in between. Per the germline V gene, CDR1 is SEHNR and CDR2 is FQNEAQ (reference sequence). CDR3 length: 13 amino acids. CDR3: CASSWLRDTEAFF. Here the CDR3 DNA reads TGTGCCAGCAGTTGGTTGAGGGACACTGAAGCTTTCTTT.

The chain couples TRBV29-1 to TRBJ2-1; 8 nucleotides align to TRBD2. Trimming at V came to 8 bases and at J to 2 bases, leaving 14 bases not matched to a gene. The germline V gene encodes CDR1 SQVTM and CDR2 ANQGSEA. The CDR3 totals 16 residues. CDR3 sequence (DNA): TGCAGCACTCTAGCGAGCGGGAGATTCACCTACAATGAGCAGTTCTTC. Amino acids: CSTLASGRFTYNEQFF.

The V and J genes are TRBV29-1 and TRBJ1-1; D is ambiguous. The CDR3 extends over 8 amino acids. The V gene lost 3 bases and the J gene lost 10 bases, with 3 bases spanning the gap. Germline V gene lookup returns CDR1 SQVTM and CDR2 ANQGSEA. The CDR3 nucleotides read TGCAGCGTTGATTTAGCTTTCTTT. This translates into CSVDLAFF.

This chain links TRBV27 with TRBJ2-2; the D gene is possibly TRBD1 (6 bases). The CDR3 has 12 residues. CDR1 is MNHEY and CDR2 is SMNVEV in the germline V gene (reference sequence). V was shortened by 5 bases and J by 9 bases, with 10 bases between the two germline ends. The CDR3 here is CASSPGTRELFF. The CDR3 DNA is TGTGCCAGCAGTCCGGGGACAAGGGAGCTGTTTTTT.

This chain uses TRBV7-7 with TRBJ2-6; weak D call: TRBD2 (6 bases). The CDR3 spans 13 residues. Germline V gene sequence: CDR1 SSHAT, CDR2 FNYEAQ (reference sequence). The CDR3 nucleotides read TGTGCTAGCGGTCAGGCTGGGGCCAACGTCCTGACTTTC. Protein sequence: CASGQAGANVLTF. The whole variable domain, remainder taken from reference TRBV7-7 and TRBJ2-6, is GAGVSQSPRYKVTKRGQDVTLRCDPISSHATLYWYQQALGQGPEFLTYFNYEAQPDKSGLPSDRFSAERPEGSISTLTIQRTEQRDSAMYRCASGQAGANVLTFGAGSRLTVL.